Detailed here is one T cell receptor beta chain. This specimen comes from a study of blood T cell repertoires in COVID-19. Whole-study context: COVID-19 samples from acute and convalescent phases originated in the United States, Italy and Spain. From T cells, B-cell-depleted T cells, or PBMCs came the material, which was cDNA or gDNA.

This CDR3 spans 15 amino acids. Germline V gene lookup returns CDR1 LGHDT and CDR2 YNNKEL (reference sequence). V lost 0 bases, J lost 3 bases, and 4 bases stayed unmatched. Authors' data handling: Amplified reference gene primers provided the basis for estimating nucleated cell counts. Libraries were prepared by immunoSEQ multiplex PCR; TCRdb keeps only in-frame clonotypes and omits some of them. The D gene and trimming were derived from the DNA, and the V and J assignments and clone size from that table. The sample consists of around 200,000 clones, about 86% of them appearing once. The receptor comes from a woman aged 18-35 years who had recovered from COVID-19. The chain has TRBV3-1 (or the pseudogene TRBV3-2) and TRBJ2-5; 7 bases map to TRBD1. The sequenced sample was peripheral blood. CDR3 sequence reads: CASSQDGQEKETQYF. The CDR3 DNA reads TGTGCCAGCAGCCAAGATGGACAGGAAAAAGAGACCCAGTACTTC.